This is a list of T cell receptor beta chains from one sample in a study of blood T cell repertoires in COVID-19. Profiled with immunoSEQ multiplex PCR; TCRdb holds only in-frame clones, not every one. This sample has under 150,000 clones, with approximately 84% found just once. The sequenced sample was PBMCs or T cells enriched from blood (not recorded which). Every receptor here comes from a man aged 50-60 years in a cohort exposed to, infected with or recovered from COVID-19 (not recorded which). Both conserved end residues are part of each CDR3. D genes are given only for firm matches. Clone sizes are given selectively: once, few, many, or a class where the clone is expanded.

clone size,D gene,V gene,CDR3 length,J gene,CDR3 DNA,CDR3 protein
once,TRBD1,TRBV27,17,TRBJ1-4,TGTGCCAGCAGTTTCCCCGGGACAGGGGTTCCGGAGGAAAAACTGTTTTTT,CASSFPGTGVPEEKLFF
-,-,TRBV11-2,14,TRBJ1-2,TGTGCCAGCAGCTTGGGAGCCCTCGACTATGGCTACACCTTC,CASSLGALDYGYTF
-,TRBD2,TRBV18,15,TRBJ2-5,TGTGCCAGCTCAATGGGACTAGCGGGAGGAGAGACCCAGTACTTC,CASSMGLAGGETQYF
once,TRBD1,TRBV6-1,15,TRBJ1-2,TGTGCCAGCAGTGATTGGGACAGATTTAACTATGGCTACACCTTC,CASSDWDRFNYGYTF
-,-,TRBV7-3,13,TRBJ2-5,TGTGCCAGCAGCTTATATGGGGGGGAGACCCAGTACTTC,CASSLYGGETQYF
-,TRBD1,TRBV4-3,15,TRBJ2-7,TGCGCCAGCAGCCCCAGCCAGGGGGCTACGTACGAGCAGTACTTC,CASSPSQGATYEQYF
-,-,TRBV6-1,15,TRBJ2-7,TGTGCCAGCAGTGAAGAGGCGGGCCGGCCGTACGAGCAGTACTTC,CASSEEAGRPYEQYF
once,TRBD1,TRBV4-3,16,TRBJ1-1,TGCGCCAGCAGCCCGACGACCGCCGGGACAGGGTCCACAGCTTTCTTT,CASSPTTAGTGSTAFF
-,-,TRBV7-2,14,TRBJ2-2,TGTGCCAGCACCGAGCTAGCGAACACCGGGGAGCTGTTTTTT,CASTELANTGELFF
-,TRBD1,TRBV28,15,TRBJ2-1,TGTGCCAGCAGTACGACACAGGGGTGGGTCAATGAGCAGTTCTTC,CASSTTQGWVNEQFF
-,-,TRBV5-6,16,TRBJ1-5,TGTGCCAGCAGCTTGTATCCACAGGGCCCGGATCAGCCCCAGCATTTT,CASSLYPQGPDQPQHF
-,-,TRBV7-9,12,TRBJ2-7,TGTGCCAGCAGCTTAGGGACTCTCGAGCAGTACTTC,CASSLGTLEQYF
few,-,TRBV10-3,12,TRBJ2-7,TGTGCCATCTCAGGGAAAAACTACGAGCAGTACTTC,CAISGKNYEQYF
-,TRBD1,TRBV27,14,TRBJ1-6,TGTGCCAGCAGTTCCGGACAGGGGACCTCACCCCTCCACTTT,CASSSGQGTSPLHF
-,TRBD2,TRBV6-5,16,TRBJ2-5,TGTGCCAGCAGTTACTCTCCAGCGGGGGGGCCCGAGACCCAGTACTTC,CASSYSPAGGPETQYF
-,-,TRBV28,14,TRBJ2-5,TGTGCCAGCAGTTCACTAATCAATTGGGAGACCCAGTACTTC,CASSSLINWETQYF
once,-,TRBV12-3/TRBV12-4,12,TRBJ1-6,TGTGCCAGCAGCCTTGGACAGAGACCCCTCCACTTT,CASSLGQRPLHF